The following is a T cell receptor beta chain sequence with its context. Its antigen is not identified. The sample belongs to a study of T cell responses to AZD1222 COVID-19 vaccine. Study-wide results and limits: At study baseline, merely a handful of AZD1222 recipients were seropositive. Repertoire sampling happened only post peak T cell response.

Using immunoSEQ multiplex PCR, the repertoire was profiled, and TCRdb retains in-frame clones only, with some absent. The repertoire holds roughly 180,000 clones, with 87% as singletons. Deletions cut 4 bases from V and 2 bases from J, with 8 bases between. The CDR3 contains 13 residues. CDR1 MNHEY and CDR2 SVGEGT come from the germline V gene. The specimen was peripheral blood, collected on day 0 of MenACWY control vaccination. This TCR was sampled from an adult in good health. The genes are TRBV6-2 or TRBV6-3 and TRBJ1-2; a possible D gene is TRBD1 (6 bases). In nucleotides, the CDR3 is TGTGCCAGCAGTTGGGGGGCCAACTATGGCTACACCTTC. It is translated as CASSWGANYGYTF.